A selection of T cell receptor beta chains follows, all from one sample in a study of cytomegalovirus exposure and HLA in healthy donors. The repertoire was sequenced with immunoSEQ multiplex PCR; TCRdb's copy has only in-frame clones and lacks some. The data contain some 80,000 clones, under 80% of them singletons. Input material: PBMCs. These receptors were obtained from a man between 18 and 29 years old in good health and CMV-seropositive. Both conserved end residues are part of each CDR3. The D gene is left open where the match is weak. Some rows mark clone size as missing; the rest say once, few, many or name a class of expanded clone.

J,size,V,D,CDR3,DNA
TRBJ2-2,once,TRBV2,TRBD2,CASSGGSVKDTGELFF,TGTGCCAGCAGTGGCGGGAGCGTCAAGGACACCGGGGAGCTGTTTTTT
TRBJ1-1,.,TRBV7-9,.,CASSLVPGNTEAFF,TGTGCCAGCAGCTTAGTTCCGGGGAACACTGAAGCTTTCTTT
TRBJ2-7,once,TRBV27,TRBD1,CASSWDRGNGEQYF,TGTGCCAGCAGTTGGGACAGGGGGAACGGCGAGCAGTACTTC
TRBJ1-2,few,TRBV6-1,TRBD1,CASSRGTGHGYTF,TGTGCCTCCTCACGTGGGACAGGGCATGGCTACACCTTC
TRBJ1-5,.,TRBV9,.,CASGQGYQPQHF,TGTGCCAGCGGCCAGGGTTATCAGCCCCAGCATTTT
TRBJ1-1,.,TRBV6-5,.,CASSYSGGNTEAFF,TGTGCCAGCAGTTACTCGGGGGGGAACACTGAAGCTTTCTTT
TRBJ2-1,.,TRBV5-1,.,CASSSYSYNEQFF,TGCGCCAGCTCCTCCTACTCCTACAATGAGCAGTTCTTC
TRBJ2-7,.,TRBV2,.,CASSGGGDEQYF,TGTGCCAGCAGTGGCGGAGGCGACGAGCAGTACTTC
TRBJ2-7,.,TRBV6-6,.,CASKTSPEHEQYF,TGTGCCTCCAAGACTAGTCCCGAACACGAGCAGTACTTC
TRBJ1-1,.,TRBV9,.,CASSGGRGGSTFF,TGTGCCAGCAGCGGTGGACGAGGAGGTTCGACTTTCTTT
TRBJ2-5,.,TRBV19,.,CASSISHNQETQYF,TGTGCCAGTAGTATATCACATAACCAAGAGACCCAGTACTTC
TRBJ2-1,.,TRBV10-3,TRBD2,CAISVSGGPDEQFF,TGTGCCATCAGTGTTTCGGGAGGGCCAGATGAGCAGTTCTTC
TRBJ1-2,.,TRBV7-9,.,CASSQSRESGYTF,TGTGCCAGCAGCCAGTCCAGGGAAAGTGGCTACACCTTC
TRBJ2-1,.,TRBV7-2,.,CASSLGQAHYNEQFF,TGTGCCAGCAGCTTAGGGCAGGCTCATTACAATGAGCAGTTCTTC
TRBJ1-5,.,TRBV10-2,.,CASSERPGSQPQHF,TGCGCCAGCAGTGAGCGGCCCGGGAGTCAGCCCCAGCATTTT
TRBJ2-3,.,TRBV18,TRBD1,CASSLGQADTQYF,TGTGCCAGCTCACTCGGACAGGCAGATACGCAGTATTTT
TRBJ2-1,.,TRBV29-1,.,CSSLTTRTRDEQFF,TGCAGCTCTCTAACTACAAGAACTCGGGATGAGCAGTTCTTC
TRBJ1-2,.,TRBV6-1,.,CASQTGLSYGYTF,TGTGCCAGCCAAACGGGGTTGAGCTATGGCTACACCTTC
TRBJ1-1,few,TRBV4-2,.,CASRQIWRAYTEAFF,TGTGCCAGCAGACAAATCTGGAGGGCGTACACTGAAGCTTTCTTT
TRBJ2-5,.,TRBV2,TRBD2,CASSEWTSGRRRQTQYF,TGTGCCAGCAGTGAATGGACTAGCGGCCGCCGCAGACAGACCCAGTACTTC
TRBJ2-1,.,TRBV10-1,.,CASSQTWTSYNEQFF,TGCGCCAGCAGTCAGACTTGGACTTCCTACAATGAGCAGTTCTTC
TRBJ1-2,.,TRBV5-1,.,CASSLDSNYGYTF,TGCGCCAGCAGCTTAGACAGCAACTATGGCTACACCTTC
TRBJ1-1,few,TRBV5-6,TRBD1,CASSRMTGDTEAFF,TGTGCCAGCAGCCGTATGACAGGGGACACTGAAGCTTTCTTT
TRBJ2-7,.,TRBV9,.,CASSVGFSSYEQYF,TGTGCCAGCAGCGTAGGTTTCAGCTCCTACGAGCAGTACTTC
TRBJ2-7,.,TRBV2,.,CASSESWRAYEQYF,TGTGCCAGCAGTGAGTCTTGGAGGGCCTACGAGCAGTACTTC
TRBJ2-6,.,TRBV27,TRBD1,CASSSDRAGANVLTF,TGTGCCAGCAGTTCAGACAGGGCTGGGGCCAACGTCCTGACTTTC
TRBJ2-5,.,TRBV29-1,.,CSVPGQSQETQYF,TGCAGCGTTCCTGGACAGTCCCAAGAGACCCAGTACTTC
TRBJ2-7,.,TRBV5-6,.,CASSYTPRSEEYF,TGTGCCAGCAGCTATACGCCGCGATCAGAGGAGTACTTC
TRBJ1-1,.,TRBV6-1,TRBD1,CASMGQGRTEAFF,TGTGCCAGCATGGGACAGGGTCGCACTGAAGCTTTCTTT
TRBJ2-7,.,TRBV7-8,.,CASSLVRGTYEQYF,TGTGCCAGCAGCTTAGTCAGGGGAACCTACGAGCAGTACTTC
TRBJ2-5,.,TRBV25-1,TRBD2,CASSDVGTSGRPQETQYF,TGTGCCAGCAGTGACGTAGGGACTAGCGGGCGACCTCAAGAGACCCAGTACTTC
TRBJ1-1,.,TRBV19,.,CASSGVGGTEAFF,TGTGCCAGTAGTGGGGTGGGAGGCACTGAAGCTTTCTTT
TRBJ2-7,.,TRBV5-1,TRBD2,CASSLDWEGEGIYYEQYF,TGCGCCAGCAGCTTGGATTGGGAGGGCGAGGGGATCTACTACGAGCAGTACTTC
TRBJ2-5,.,TRBV10-1,.,CATVRRTQETQYF,TGCGCCACCGTGAGGAGGACCCAAGAGACCCAGTACTTC
TRBJ2-5,once,TRBV4-1,TRBD1,CASSQENTGVGAQYF,TGCGCCAGCAGCCAAGAAAATACAGGGGTCGGGGCCCAGTACTTC
TRBJ2-1,.,TRBV5-4,TRBD2,CASSTARTSGSNLNEQFF,TGTGCCAGCAGCACCGCCCGGACTAGCGGGAGTAATCTCAATGAGCAGTTCTTC
TRBJ1-1,.,TRBV7-2,TRBD1,CASSLFPDRGWDTEAFF,TGTGCCAGCAGCTTATTCCCGGACAGGGGTTGGGACACTGAAGCTTTCTTT
TRBJ2-5,.,TRBV28,TRBD1,CASSRDRVRGTQYF,TGTGCCAGCAGTAGGGACAGGGTCAGAGGGACCCAGTACTTC
TRBJ2-7,.,TRBV5-6,TRBD2,CASSPILTSETYEQYF,TGTGCCAGCAGCCCCATCCTGACTAGCGAGACCTACGAGCAGTACTTC
TRBJ2-3,.,TRBV2,.,CASSEGGFWSDTQYF,TGTGCCAGCAGTGAGGGCGGGTTTTGGTCAGATACGCAGTATTTT
TRBJ2-2,.,TRBV7-6,TRBD1,CASSRQGKGELFF,TGTGCCAGCAGTCGACAGGGGAAGGGGGAGCTGTTTTTT
TRBJ2-2,few,TRBV29-1,TRBD2,CSVEDLGLREGIGELFF,TGCAGCGTTGAAGATCTTGGTCTGAGGGAGGGGATCGGGGAGCTGTTTTTT
TRBJ2-7,.,TRBV29-1,.,CSVGPRAGQVDDEQYF,TGCAGCGTTGGGCCGAGAGCGGGACAGGTGGACGACGAGCAGTACTTC
TRBJ2-1,.,TRBV18,.,CASSPGIGSNEQFF,TGTGCCAGCTCACCAGGAATCGGGAGCAATGAGCAGTTCTTC